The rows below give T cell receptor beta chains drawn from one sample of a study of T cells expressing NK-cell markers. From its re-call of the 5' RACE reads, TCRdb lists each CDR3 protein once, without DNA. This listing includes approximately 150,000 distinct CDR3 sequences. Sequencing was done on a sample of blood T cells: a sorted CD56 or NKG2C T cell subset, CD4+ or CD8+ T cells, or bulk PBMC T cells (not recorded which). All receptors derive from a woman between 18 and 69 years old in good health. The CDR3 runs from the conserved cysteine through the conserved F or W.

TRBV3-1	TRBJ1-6	CASSQGTGSSPLHF
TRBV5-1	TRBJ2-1	CASSPDGSSYNEQFF
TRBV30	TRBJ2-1	CAWRLAGGNEQFF
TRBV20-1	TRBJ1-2	CSARVTANYGYTF
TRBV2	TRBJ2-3	CASSVPGLANTQYF
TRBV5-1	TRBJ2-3	CASSPGGLAGASTDTQYF
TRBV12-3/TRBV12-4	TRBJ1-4	CASSLSPRNINEKLFF
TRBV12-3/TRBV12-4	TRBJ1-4	CASRGTIAGEKLFF
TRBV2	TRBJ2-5	CASRRERSQETQYF
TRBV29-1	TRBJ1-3	CSAEIQQGGLAGGNTIYF
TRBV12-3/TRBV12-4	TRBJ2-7	CASRPGQVPYEQYF
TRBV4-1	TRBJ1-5	CASSSRGGEAGNQPQHF
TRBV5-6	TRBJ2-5	CASSLVGTGKETQYF
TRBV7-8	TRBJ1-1	CASSLQTGHSLTEAFF
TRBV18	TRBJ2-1	CASSPLGDPHNEQFF
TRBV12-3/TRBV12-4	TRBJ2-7	CASSPPDGSSYEQYF
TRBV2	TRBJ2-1	CAGQTYNEQFF
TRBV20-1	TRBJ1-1	CSAYQGANTEAFF
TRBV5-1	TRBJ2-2	CASTLAGSTGELFF
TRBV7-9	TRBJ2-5	CASSPLPGTQETQYF
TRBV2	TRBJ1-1	CASSGSGGPNTEAFF
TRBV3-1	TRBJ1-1	CASSLRQGLGEAFF